Here is one T cell receptor beta chain with its context. The junction departs from germline at one end; a sequencing error may be responsible. The data were obtained in a study of response to subunit inactivated influenza vaccine. The length of the CDR3 is 17 residues. From germline, CDR1 is SGHTA and CDR2 FQGNSA. TCRdb re-analysed the RT-PCR reads in MiXCR, keeping a single row per CDR3 protein. The sample gives about 190,000 distinct CDR3 sequences, around 15% of which show up once; 26% is in the top ten. This sequence joins TRBV7-2 and TRBJ2-1, with D tentatively TRBD2 (6 bases). The sample consisted of CD8+ T cells sorted from PBMCs, taken less than 6 days after vaccination. The TCR was taken from a middle-aged man who received an inactivated influenza vaccine. CDR3 residues: CASRLVAFAGNYNEQFF. CDR3 nucleotide sequence: TGTGCCAGCCGCTTAGTGGCGTTTGCGGGGAACTACAATGAGCAGTTCTTC.